A single sample is the source of the 27 T cell receptor beta chains below, sequenced in a study of prognosis after radiotherapy for stage I lung cancer. The TCR beta CDR3 region was amplified from genomic DNA, with two rounds of multiplex PCR being used for the amplification. The use of primers specific to each TRBV and TRBJ gene characterized first-round PCR. TCRdb re-called the multiplex PCR reads through MiXCR, storing one row per CDR3 protein. The table has some 38,000 distinct CDR3 sequences, 24% seen once. Sequences were derived from PBMCs, sampled before or after stereotactic body radiation therapy (not recorded which). Receptors originate from a donor aged 50 or older with non-small cell lung cancer.

The table lists this clonotype with many counts. The genes are TRBV15 and TRBJ2-7, with TRBD2 matching over 9 bases. Per the germline V gene, CDR1 is LNHNV and CDR2 is YYDKDF (reference sequence). With 5 bases clipped from V and 1 base from J, the junction kept 6 bases outside the gene matches. This CDR3 is 15 amino acids long. The CDR3 reads CATSYTSGSSYEQYF. The CDR3 DNA reads as TGTGCCACCAGCTATACTAGCGGGTCTTCCTACGAGCAGTACTTC.

This clonotype was counted many times. At one end the junction does not follow the germline gene, possibly because of a read error. V gene TRBV19 combines with J gene TRBJ1-3; D gene uncertain. The CDR3 extends over 13 amino acids. Germline CDR1 is LNHDA and CDR2 is SQIVND (reference sequence). CDR3: CASIESPGNTIYF. The CDR3 coding sequence is TGTGCAAGTATAGAATCCCCTGGAAACACCATATATTTT.

This clonotype was detected ten times or more. This chain links TRBV20-1 with TRBJ1-2; D is uncertain. This CDR3 contains 12 residues. Trimming removed 2 bases from V and 13 bases from J, with 17 bases in between. CDR1 and CDR2 (germline): DFQATT, SNEGSKA (reference sequence). The CDR3 bases are TGCAGTGCTAGACCCCCAGGAACGGCCGGCACCTTC. Protein: CSARPPGTAGTF.

This clonotype has ten or more counts. This rearrangement joins TRBV18 to TRBJ2-7, with D possibly being TRBD1 (6 bases). The CDR3 spans 15 residues. CDR1 is KGHSH and CDR2 is LQKENI in the germline V gene. Trimming shortened V by 1 base and J by 5 bases, and 15 bases separated the two germline ends. The CDR3 sequence is CASSPLEGVVDEQYF. The CDR3 bases are TGTGCCAGCTCACCACTTGAGGGGGTTGTAGACGAGCAGTACTTC.

Notes on this clonotype: The CDR3 does not end in the conserved phenylalanine or tryptophan, so this is likely a read error. The J gene is TRBJ2-3, the V gene TRBV6-5; TRBD2 is a possible D gene (6 bases). The CDR3 runs to 15 residues. Germline CDR1 is MNHEY and CDR2 is SVGAGI. Trimming shortened V by 2 bases and J by 6 bases, and 15 bases separated the two germline ends. In DNA form, the CDR3 reads TGTGCCAGCAGTTACCCTTTGGGGGAGGCGGATACGCAGTATTAT. Amino acids: CASSYPLGEADTQYY.

This clonotype showed up many times. The CDR3: CASSMGQAFKPQHF. In DNA form, the CDR3 reads TGTGCCAGCAGTATGGGGCAGGCTTTCAAGCCCCAGCATTTT. The chain uses TRBV2 and TRBJ1-5, with D perhaps matching TRBD1 (5 bases). Trimming cost V 5 bases and J 8 bases, with 16 bases left between them. Germline V CDR1 and CDR2: SNHLY, FYNNEI. CDR3 length equals 14 residues. The full variable domain, completed using reference TRBV2 and TRBJ1-5, is EPEVTQTPSHQVTQMGQEVILRCVPISNHLYFYWYRQILGQKVEFLVSFYNNEISEKSEIFDDQFSVERPDGSNFTLKIRSTKLEDSAMYFCASSMGQAFKPQHFGDGTRLSIL.

This clonotype showed up just a few times. The rearrangement uses TRBV5-4 and TRBJ1-4; D not certain. From germline, CDR1 is SGHNT and CDR2 YYREEE (reference sequence). The CDR3 length is 15 residues. The V end was cut by 0 bases, the J end by 0 bases, with 6 bases between. The chain's CDR3 is CASSLGGTTNEKLFF. The DNA of the CDR3 is TGTGCCAGCAGCTTGGGGGGTACAACTAATGAAAAACTGTTTTTT.

This clonotype came up many times. The V call is TRBV20-1, the J call TRBJ2-7; 8 bases align to TRBD2. Germline V gene lookup returns CDR1 DFQATT and CDR2 SNEGSKA (reference sequence). There are 13 residues in the CDR3. V lost 6 bases, J lost 0 bases, and 4 bases stayed unmatched. The chain's CDR3 is CSAQSGSSYEQYF. CDR3 sequence (DNA): TGCAGTGCCCAGAGCGGGAGCTCCTACGAGCAGTACTTC.

This clonotype showed up many times. CDR3 sequence reads: CSGVGEYQETQYF. CDR3 nucleotide sequence: TGCAGTGGGGTAGGGGAGTACCAAGAGACCCAGTACTTC. The chain joins TRBV20-1 to TRBJ2-5; either TRBD1 or TRBD2 may supply D (5 bases each). Germline V CDR1 and CDR2: DFQATT, SNEGSKA (reference sequence). There are 13 residues in the CDR3. V lost 7 bases, J lost 0 bases, and 12 bases lay in between.

Many counts were recorded for this clonotype. The V call is TRBV5-1, the J call TRBJ2-5, with 7 bases identical to TRBD2. The CDR3 sequence is 14 residues long. Germline V gene sequence: CDR1 SGHRS, CDR2 YFSETQ. Trimming cost V 4 bases and J 1 base; bases outside gene matches: 4. The CDR3 region has the DNA TGCGCCAGCAGCATCGGGGGGACCCAAGAGACCCAGTACTTC. This translates into CASSIGGTQETQYF.

This clonotype was seen at least ten times. The rearrangement uses TRBV2 and TRBJ1-2; unclear D gene. This CDR3 contains 13 residues. CDR1 is SNHLY and CDR2 is FYNNEI in the germline V gene. V was trimmed by 3 bases and J by 2 bases, leaving 7 bases between them. CDR3 DNA sequence: TGTGCCAGCAGTGACGGACCCAACTATGGCTACACCTTC. Translating gives CASSDGPNYGYTF.

This clonotype was counted between two and nine times. The V gene is TRBV4-2, the J gene TRBJ2-1; D is possibly TRBD2 (5 bases). This CDR3 spans 13 amino acids. Deletions cut 6 bases from V and 3 bases from J, with 9 bases between. CDR1 is LGHNA and CDR2 is YNFKEQ in the germline V gene. CDR3 in DNA: TGTGCCAGCAGGGGAGAGAGCTACAATGAGCAGTTCTTC. This sequence encodes CASRGESYNEQFF.

This clonotype was counted ten times or more. This chain connects TRBV9 to TRBJ1-5; D uncertain. This CDR3 is 15 amino acids long. Looked up from germline, CDR1 is SGDLS and CDR2 is YYNGEE. V dropped 0 bases and J dropped 1 base, with 8 bases sitting between them. Here the CDR3 DNA reads TGTGCCAGCAGCGTAGGTTCGGGGAGCAATCAGCCCCAGCATTTT. This translates into CASSVGSGSNQPQHF.

V gene TRBV6-1 combines with J gene TRBJ2-2; perhaps TRBD2 as D (6 bases). Trimming took off 7 bases at V and 4 bases at J, with 22 bases between the two ends. The CDR3 sequence is 17 residues long. CDR1 and CDR2 from the germline V gene are MNHNS and SASEGT. The CDR3 nucleotides are TGTGCCAGCATTCCAGAGGGAGGCTTAGCGTCCACCGGGGAGCTGTTTTTT. Its translation: CASIPEGGLASTGELFF.

As for this clonotype: Since a much larger clone is just one base distant, this may be a read error. The rearrangement links TRBV10-3 to TRBJ1-4; no definite D call. In germline, CDR1 is ENHRY, CDR2 SYGVKD. CDR3 size: 14 residues. CDR3 DNA: TGTGTCATCAGTGAGAACCTCGAGATTGAAAAACTGTTTTTT. Residues: CVISENLEIEKLFF.

This clonotype was recorded at least ten times. The J gene is TRBJ1-1, the V gene TRBV18; the D is unclear. Germline lookup yields CDR1 KGHSH and CDR2 LQKENI. There are 13 residues in the CDR3. Trimming took off 2 bases at V and 1 base at J, with 5 bases between the two ends. Here the CDR3 DNA reads TGTGCCAGCTCACCAAATCAGAACACTGAAGCTTTCTTT. It codes for CASSPNQNTEAFF.

This clonotype appeared many times. The chain combines TRBV24-1 with TRBJ1-1, with D unresolved. Trimming cost V 7 bases and J 8 bases, with 16 bases left between them. The CDR3 has 13 amino acids. Germline V lookup: CDR1 KGHDR, CDR2 SFDVKD. CDR3 region: CATRDKWGREAFF. The DNA for the CDR3 is TGTGCCACCAGAGACAAATGGGGTAGGGAAGCTTTCTTT.

This clonotype has ten or more counts. The chain joins TRBV2 to TRBJ1-2, with D tentatively TRBD1 (6 bases). Trimming stripped 0 bases from V and 8 bases from J, with 16 bases between. Germline loops: CDR1 SNHLY, CDR2 FYNNEI. CDR3 length: 15 residues. The CDR3 DNA reads as TGTGCCAGCAGTGAAGCCGTGACAGGAGTAAAGGGCTACACCTTC. Translated, it gives CASSEAVTGVKGYTF. Variable domain in full (rest from reference TRBV2 and TRBJ1-2): EPEVTQTPSHQVTQMGQEVILRCVPISNHLYFYWYRQILGQKVEFLVSFYNNEISEKSEIFDDQFSVERPDGSNFTLKIRSTKLEDSAMYFCASSEAVTGVKGYTFGSGTRLTVV.

Worth noting for this clonotype: Possible read error: a much larger clone is one base away. CDR3 sequence (DNA): TGTGCCAGCAGCCAAGATGCCCAGGGGTCTTCTGAGACCCAGTACTTC. It yields the protein CASSQDAQGSSETQYF. The rearrangement uses TRBV4-2 and TRBJ2-5; perhaps TRBD1 as D (6 bases). The length of the CDR3 is 16 residues. Deletions cut 0 bases from V and 5 bases from J, with 16 bases between. CDR1 is LGHNA and CDR2 is YNFKEQ in the germline V gene.

This clonotype was detected many times. The chain carries TRBV27 and TRBJ2-3; 13 bases match TRBD2. After removal of 5 bases from V and 2 bases from J, the junction contained 4 bases not matched to a gene. The CDR3 sequence is 16 residues long. CDR1 is MNHEY and CDR2 is SMNVEV in the germline V gene (reference sequence). The CDR3 sequence: CASSKGLAGNTDTQYF. CDR3 bases: TGTGCCAGCAGTAAGGGACTAGCGGGAAACACAGATACGCAGTATTTT.

This clonotype was counted ten times or more. CDR3 nucleotides: TGTGCCAGTAGTATTTCGGCAGAGAGAAACTATGGCTACACCTTC. Translating gives CASSISAERNYGYTF. This chain uses TRBV19 with TRBJ1-2; D is ambiguous. The CDR3 totals 15 residues. Germline CDR1 and CDR2: LNHDA and SQIVND (reference sequence). Trimming took 3 bases from V and 2 from J, leaving 13 bases between them.

The J gene is TRBJ2-1, the V gene TRBV7-6, with 10 nucleotides matching TRBD2. The junction had 3 bases not matched to a gene; V was cut back by 2 bases and J by 5 bases. The CDR3 runs to 15 residues. Germline lookup yields CDR1 SGHVS and CDR2 FNYEAQ. CDR3 nucleotides: TGTGCCAGCAGCTTAATGCTAGCGGGGGACAATGAGCAGTTCTTC. Encoded protein: CASSLMLAGDNEQFF. Combining the CDR3 with reference TRBV7-6 and TRBJ2-1 gives the whole variable domain GAGVSQSPRYKVTKRGQDVALRCDPISGHVSLYWYRQALGQGPEFLTYFNYEAQQDKSGLPNDRFSAERPEGSISTLTIQRTEQRDSAMYRCASSLMLAGDNEQFFGPGTRLTVL.

Worth noting for this clonotype: Germline is not matched at one junction end, which may reflect a read error. The rearrangement joins TRBV6-2 or TRBV6-3 to TRBJ2-2, with D perhaps assigned TRBD1 or TRBD2 (6 bases each). The germline V gene encodes CDR1 MNHEY and CDR2 SVGEGT. The CDR3 covers 14 residues. The chain's CDR3 is CATHWGANNGELFF. In nucleotides, the CDR3 is TGTGCCACCCACTGGGGGGCGAACAACGGGGAGCTGTTTTTT.

Notes on this clonotype: This likely traces to a read error, being one base from a far larger clone. This CDR3 is missing its conserved last phenylalanine or tryptophan, likely due to a read error. The chain recombines TRBV7-9 with TRBJ2-3; 9 nucleotides agree with TRBD2. This CDR3 comprises 16 residues. Per germline, CDR1 SEHNR and CDR2 FQNEAQ (reference sequence). V lost 5 bases, J lost 4 bases, and 10 bases stayed unmatched. The CDR3 nucleotides read TGTGCCAGCAGCCGAGAGGCGGGGGGGCCTCCAGATACGCAGTATATT. The encoded protein is CASSREAGGPPDTQYI.

This clonotype was detected many times. The chain is built from TRBV28 and TRBJ1-2, with 7 bases aligning to TRBD1. V lost 1 base to trimming and J lost 2 bases; unmatched junction nucleotides: 4. The CDR3 spans 15 residues. Germline V gene lookup returns CDR1 MDHEN and CDR2 SYDVKM. CDR3 protein: CASSLSPGGNYGYTF. As DNA, the CDR3 is TGTGCCAGCAGTTTATCCCCAGGGGGAAACTATGGCTACACCTTC.

This clonotype was seen repeatedly, ten times or more. The rearrangement joins TRBV5-1 to TRBJ2-2; D could derive from TRBD1 or TRBD2 (6 bases each). V was clipped by 2 bases and J by 1 base, with 9 bases between them. Per germline, CDR1 SGHRS and CDR2 YFSETQ. There are 15 residues in the CDR3. The DNA for the CDR3 is TGCGCCAGCAGCTTACAGGGAGGGAACACCGGGGAGCTGTTTTTT. Translation gives CASSLQGGNTGELFF.

This clonotype appeared many times. The CDR3 is CASRRDRVNPYEQYF. The CDR3 DNA reads TGTGCCAGCAGGCGGGACAGGGTTAATCCCTACGAGCAGTACTTC. The rearrangement joins TRBV6-1 to TRBJ2-7; 9 nucleotides match TRBD1. V lost 6 bases, J lost 2 bases, and 8 bases stayed unmatched. This CDR3 comprises 15 residues. CDR1 MNHNS and CDR2 SASEGT come from the germline V gene.